This T cell receptor (beta chain) derives from a study of control samples from healthy donors and cancer patients. Profiled with immunoSEQ multiplex PCR; TCRdb holds only in-frame clones, not every one. The sample has about 120,000 clones; around 89% are singletons. The V end lost 5 bases, the J end lost 6 bases, and 10 bases lay between the germline ends. The CDR3 consists of 13 residues. The germline gives CDR1 SEHNR, CDR2 FQNEAQ (reference sequence). Sequenced material: blood. The receptor was derived from a man in his forties or fifties in good health. The chain employs TRBV7-9 and TRBJ1-4; no clear D. DNA for the CDR3: TGTGCCAGCAGCGGACCCTGGGATGAAAAACTGTTTTTT. It translates to CASSGPWDEKLFF.